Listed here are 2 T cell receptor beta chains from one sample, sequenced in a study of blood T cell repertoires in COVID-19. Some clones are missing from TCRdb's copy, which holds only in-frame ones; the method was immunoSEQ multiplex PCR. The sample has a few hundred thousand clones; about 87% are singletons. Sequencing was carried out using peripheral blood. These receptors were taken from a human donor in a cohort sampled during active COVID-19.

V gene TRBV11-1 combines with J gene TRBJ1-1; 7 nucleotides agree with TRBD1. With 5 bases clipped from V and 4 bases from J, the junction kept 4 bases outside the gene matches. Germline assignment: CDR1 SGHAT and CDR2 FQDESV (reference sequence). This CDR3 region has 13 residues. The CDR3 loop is CASSRDRATEAFF. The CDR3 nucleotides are TGTGCCAGCAGCCGCGACAGGGCCACTGAAGCTTTCTTT. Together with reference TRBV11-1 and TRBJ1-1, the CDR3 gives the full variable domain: EAEVAQSPRYKITEKSQAVAFWCDPISGHATLYWYRQILGQGPELLVQFQDESVVDDSQLPKDRFSAERLKGVDSTLKIQPAELGDSAMYLCASSRDRATEAFFGQGTRLTVV.

In nucleotides, the CDR3 is TGTGCCATAGGACAGTCTTGGAATCAGCCCCAGCATTTT. It is translated as CAIGQSWNQPQHF. The rearrangement uses TRBV6-5 and TRBJ1-5; possible D gene TRBD1, 6 bases. Looked up from germline, CDR1 is MNHEY and CDR2 is SVGAGI. The CDR3 contains 13 residues. The V gene lost 10 bases and the J gene lost 4 bases, with 14 bases spanning the gap.